This is a list of T cell receptor beta chains from one sample in a study of shared clonotypes between healthy human individuals. TCRdb's table, derived via immunoSEQ multiplex PCR, lists solely in-frame clones and lacks some. The sample holds around 1.1 million clones, 70% to 80% seen once. Specimen: memory CD4+ T cells from PBMCs. These receptor sequences come from a man younger than 35 in good health. Some clones in this sample may be carry-over from other donors' samples. The CDR3 runs from the conserved cysteine through the conserved F or W. Each record gives: clone size, J gene, V gene, D gene, CDR3 DNA, CDR3 protein. A D gene is named only where the DNA matches it firmly. Clone size is shown for a subset of rows, as once, few, many or a class of expanded clone.

clone_size: .
j_call: TRBJ2-7
v_call: TRBV28
d_call: TRBD2
cdr3_nt: TGTGCCAGCAAGCGCGGGGGAGTGACCTACGAGCAGTACTTC
cdr3_aa: CASKRGGVTYEQYF

clone_size: once
j_call: TRBJ2-6
v_call: TRBV30
d_call: .
cdr3_nt: TGTGCCTGGAGTGTATCAGGGGCTGGGGCCAACGTCCTGACTTTC
cdr3_aa: CAWSVSGAGANVLTF

clone_size: many
j_call: TRBJ2-2
v_call: TRBV30
d_call: .
cdr3_nt: TGTGCCTGGAAAGCCGGGGGCGCCGGGGAGCTGTTTTTT
cdr3_aa: CAWKAGGAGELFF

clone_size: .
j_call: TRBJ2-6
v_call: TRBV7-3
d_call: .
cdr3_nt: TGTGCCAGCAGCTCGCCTTGGGGCTCTGGGGCCAACGTCCTGACTTTC
cdr3_aa: CASSSPWGSGANVLTF

clone_size: once
j_call: TRBJ2-7
v_call: TRBV11-2
d_call: TRBD1
cdr3_nt: TGTGCCAGCAGCTCGCAACCCGGGACAGGTTACCACGAGCAGTACTTC
cdr3_aa: CASSSQPGTGYHEQYF

clone_size: .
j_call: TRBJ2-1
v_call: TRBV18
d_call: .
cdr3_nt: TGTGCCAGCTCAGACTCAAGCGGAGACAATGAGCAGTTCTTC
cdr3_aa: CASSDSSGDNEQFF

clone_size: few
j_call: TRBJ2-3
v_call: TRBV5-1
d_call: .
cdr3_nt: TGCGCCAGCAGCTTGTATCCAGGGCGCACAGATACGCAGTATTTT
cdr3_aa: CASSLYPGRTDTQYF

clone_size: .
j_call: TRBJ2-1
v_call: TRBV10-3
d_call: .
cdr3_nt: TGTGCCATCAGTCAGGGACTGGGAAGTTACAATGAGCAGTTCTTC
cdr3_aa: CAISQGLGSYNEQFF

clone_size: .
j_call: TRBJ2-2
v_call: TRBV18
d_call: TRBD2
cdr3_nt: TGTGCCAGCTCACCAGGGGAGGGCCGCACCGGGGAGCTGTTTTTT
cdr3_aa: CASSPGEGRTGELFF

clone_size: .
j_call: TRBJ2-1
v_call: TRBV19
d_call: .
cdr3_nt: TGTGCCAGTAGCCGTGCACAGGGTCGCTCCTACAATGAGCAGTTCTTC
cdr3_aa: CASSRAQGRSYNEQFF